The 32 T cell receptor beta chains presented below share a single source sample, sequenced in a study of blood T cells in healthy people across ages (dated by TCRdb to about 2015). Library construction relied on 5' RACE. These reads were obtained on an Illumina HiSeq 2500. A second roughly 6 to 12 cycle PCR used a sample-barcoded 5' primer and a J-beta primer mix. TCRdb ran its own pipeline on the public reads, namely fastp trimming at Q25 and MiXCR clone calling, and kept in-frame beta chains. Rows are combined by CDR3 protein, so each entry shows the most common genes and DNA. The sample table shows a few hundred thousand distinct CDR3 sequences, and about 27% are seen once. The top ten hold approximately 3.7% of the sample. These data were also reused for a study on T cells of mothers and their children.

Sequencing used blood. Receptors were obtained from a boy aged 2 to 10 in good health.

V usage is TRBV29-1 and J usage is TRBJ2-3; possible D gene TRBD2, 5 bases. The germline V and J ends were trimmed by 0 bases and 3 bases, with 19 bases remaining between them. The germline gives CDR1 SQVTM, CDR2 ANQGSEA. The CDR3 contains 17 residues. The CDR3 sequence: CSVEDRVPRRGTDTQYF. The CDR3 nucleotides read TGCAGCGTTGAAGATCGGGTCCCCCGGCGAGGGACAGATACGCAGTATTTT.

V gene TRBV4-3 combines with J gene TRBJ1-1; 7 bases align to TRBD1. J gave up 4 bases and V 3 bases, and 5 bases lay outside the gene matches. This CDR3 is 14 amino acids long. Germline assignment: CDR1 LGHNA and CDR2 YSLEER. The CDR3 DNA sequence: TGCGCCAGCAGCCAGAGACAGGGTACCACTGAAGCTTTCTTT. The encoded protein is CASSQRQGTTEAFF.

The V call is TRBV11-2, the J call TRBJ1-2, with 8 bases fitting TRBD1. CDR1 is SGHAT, CDR2 FQNNGV, per germline. V shed 5 bases and J 4 bases; nucleotides not matched to a gene: 12. This CDR3 region has 16 residues. The CDR3 nucleotides read TGTGCCAGCAGCCAAATTCTTACAGGGGGTCTCTATGGCTACACCTTC. Translating it yields CASSQILTGGLYGYTF. The variable domain in full, completed from reference TRBV11-2 and TRBJ1-2, reads EAGVAQSPRYKIIEKRQSVAFWCNPISGHATLYWYQQILGQGPKLLIQFQNNGVVDDSQLPKDRFSAERLKGVDSTLKIQPAKLEDSAVYLCASSQILTGGLYGYTFGSGTRLTVV.

Only a few counts were recorded for this clonotype. This chain uses TRBV7-9 with TRBJ1-4; D ambiguous. V was cut by 1 base and J by 12 bases, with 18 bases left in between. Germline assignment: CDR1 SEHNR and CDR2 FQNEAQ (reference sequence). This CDR3 has 15 amino acids. In nucleotides, the CDR3 is TGTGCCAGCAGCTTAGGAGTATCTGGAGCGGAAGAACTGTTTTTT. Amino acids: CASSLGVSGAEELFF.

This clonotype was observed many times. This chain links TRBV3-1 with TRBJ2-5, with 11 bases matching TRBD1. Germline lookup yields CDR1 LGHDT and CDR2 YNNKEL (reference sequence). V was clipped by 4 bases and J by 5 bases; unmatched bases: 12. The length of the CDR3 is 17 residues. CDR3 DNA: TGTGCCAGCAGCCGTTGGACAGGGGGCGCAAGGTGGGAGACCCAGTACTTC. Its translation: CASSRWTGGARWETQYF.

The CDR3 is CANRKTGTGSGANVLTF. CDR3 nucleotides: TGTGCCAACAGAAAAACCGGGACAGGCTCTGGGGCCAACGTCCTGACTTTC. This chain links TRBV3-1 with TRBJ2-6, with 8 bases matching TRBD1. Per germline, CDR1 LGHDT and CDR2 YNNKEL (reference sequence). The CDR3 is 17 residues long. J gave up 0 bases and V 10 bases, and 11 bases lay outside the gene matches.

J is TRBJ2-5 and V is TRBV20-1, with TRBD2 matching over 10 bases. CDR3 length equals 16 residues. After removal of 3 bases from V and 5 bases from J, the junction contained 12 bases not matched to a gene. Looked up from germline, CDR1 is DFQATT and CDR2 is SNEGSKA (reference sequence). In DNA, the CDR3 is TGCAGTGCTAGTGCCCTGCAGCGGGGGGGGGACGAGACCCAGTACTTC. Translation: CSASALQRGGDETQYF.

Only a few counts were recorded for this clonotype. The gene calls are TRBV10-3 and TRBJ2-5; the D gene is possibly TRBD1 (6 bases). The V end lost 6 bases, the J end lost 2 bases, and 10 bases lay between the germline ends. The germline V gene has CDR1 ENHRY and CDR2 SYGVKD. There are 13 residues in the CDR3. CDR3 coding DNA: TGTGCCATCAGCACAGGGAGTCAAGAGACCCAGTACTTC. Residues: CAISTGSQETQYF.

The rearrangement joins TRBV7-9 to TRBJ1-6, with D perhaps matching TRBD1 (6 bases). The germline V gene has CDR1 SEHNR and CDR2 FQNEAQ (reference sequence). V was clipped by 5 bases and J by 9 bases, with 17 bases between them. The CDR3 is 15 residues long. This chain's CDR3 is CASSLSGDLRSPLHF. The CDR3 DNA follows: TGTGCCAGCAGCCTCTCAGGGGACTTGCGTTCACCCCTCCACTTT.

V is TRBV18 and J is TRBJ2-2; TRBD1 matches at 8 bases. Trimming took 3 bases from V and 9 from J; bases not matched to a gene: 3. The CDR3 contains 13 residues. From germline, CDR1 is KGHSH and CDR2 LQKENI. The CDR3 sequence: CASSPTGERELFF. In nucleotides, the CDR3 is TGTGCCAGCTCACCGACAGGGGAGAGGGAGCTGTTTTTT.

This chain links TRBV20-1 with TRBJ2-5; 9 bases align to TRBD2. The V gene's germline CDR1 is DFQATT and CDR2 SNEGSKA (reference sequence). The CDR3 runs to 15 residues. V lost 0 bases to trimming and J lost 3 bases; unmatched junction nucleotides: 5. The CDR3 nucleotides read TGCAGTGCTAGAGATTCTAGCGGGGTGGAAGAGACCCAGTACTTC. The encoded protein is CSARDSSGVEETQYF.

The rearrangement uses TRBV7-9 and TRBJ2-1, with no clear D. The DNA end is more similar to TRBJ2-7, so the J call may be wrong. This CDR3 comprises 13 residues. Germline V CDR1 and CDR2: SEHNR, FQNEAQ (reference sequence). CDR3 region: CASSLSPDYEQYF. CDR3 sequence (DNA): TGTGCCAGCAGCTTATCCCCCGACTACGAGCAGTACTTC.

The rearrangement uses TRBV12-3 or TRBV12-4 and TRBJ1-2; no reliable D call. Trimming removed 3 bases from V and 7 bases from J, with 12 bases in between. This CDR3 is 13 amino acids long. The CDR3 reads CASSFGVFAGYTF. The CDR3 region has the DNA TGTGCCAGCAGTTTCGGGGTCTTTGCTGGCTACACCTTC.

This rearrangement joins TRBV3-1 to TRBJ2-2, with 14 bases identical to TRBD2. The CDR3 spans 18 residues. The V gene end was trimmed by 4 bases and the J gene end by 6 bases; junction bases not matched to a gene: 10. The germline gives CDR1 LGHDT, CDR2 YNNKEL (reference sequence). As DNA, the CDR3 is TGTGCCAGCAGCCCGGGGACTAGCGGGAGCCGTTTGCCCGGGGAGCTGTTTTTT. This translates into CASSPGTSGSRLPGELFF.

J is TRBJ2-5 and V is TRBV5-1, with D tentatively TRBD1 (6 bases). This CDR3 has 16 residues. The germline V gene has CDR1 SGHRS and CDR2 YFSETQ. Trimming left V 1 base short and J 3 bases short, with 16 bases between. DNA of the CDR3: TGCGCCAGCAGCTTGCCCAGGGGCCTGGGGGAAGAGACCCAGTACTTC. It yields the protein CASSLPRGLGEETQYF.

The chain joins TRBV7-9 to TRBJ2-5; D is possibly TRBD1 (6 bases). V was clipped by 4 bases and J by 7 bases, with 19 bases between them. Germline assignment: CDR1 SEHNR and CDR2 FQNEAQ (reference sequence). The CDR3 extends over 15 amino acids. CDR3 residues: CASSSNRTVWGTQYF. The CDR3 DNA follows: TGTGCCAGCAGCTCCAACCGGACAGTATGGGGGACCCAGTACTTC.

The CDR3 DNA reads as TGCGCCAGCAGCTTGATACCACCTCCGCCCTTCTCCTACGAGCAGTACTTC. Translation gives CASSLIPPPPFSYEQYF. This chain uses TRBV5-1 with TRBJ2-7; no clear D. The CDR3 contains 17 residues. Germline CDR1 is SGHRS and CDR2 is YFSETQ. V was shortened by 1 base and J by 0 bases, with 17 bases between the two germline ends.

This clonotype came up a few times. The gene calls are TRBV15 and TRBJ2-2, with D unclear. Germline CDR1 LNHNV, CDR2 YYDKDF (reference sequence). V lost 1 base to trimming and J lost 5 bases, with 11 bases between them. CDR3 size: 15 residues. The CDR3: CATSRGAAGTGELFF. In DNA form, the CDR3 reads TGTGCCACCAGCAGAGGGGCAGCAGGAACCGGGGAGCTGTTTTTT.

This chain connects TRBV5-6 to TRBJ2-4; 14 nucleotides align to TRBD2. This CDR3 comprises 15 residues. Germline CDR1 is SGHDT and CDR2 is YYEEEE. V dropped 3 bases and J dropped 6; count of bases not matched to a gene: 2. CDR3 coding DNA: TGTGCCAGCAGCTCGGGGACTAGCGGGAGAAACATTCAGTACTTC. Translating it yields CASSSGTSGRNIQYF.

This clonotype has more than one count but fewer than ten. The junction differs from germline at one of its ends, possibly a read error. V is TRBV5-5 and J is TRBJ2-5; D possibly uses TRBD1 or TRBD2 (5 bases each). The CDR3 contains 16 residues. Germline assignment: CDR1 SGHKS and CDR2 YYEKEE (reference sequence). CDR3 nucleotide sequence: TGTGCCAGCAGCCCCGGGGCAATACCAGTAAAAGAGACCCAGTGCTTC. Its translation is CASSPGAIPVKETQCF.

This clonotype has only a few counts. The rearrangement joins TRBV27 to TRBJ1-4; a weak D match, TRBD1 (6 bases). V was cut by 5 bases and J by 8 bases, with 12 bases left in between. This CDR3 is built from 13 residues. Germline assignment: CDR1 MNHEY and CDR2 SMNVEV (reference sequence). The CDR3 DNA is TGTGCCAGCAGTCAAGGGGGGGTCGAAAAACTGTTTTTT. Protein sequence: CASSQGGVEKLFF.

The table lists this clonotype with a few counts. The chain uses TRBV21-1 and TRBJ2-7. TRBV21-1 is a recognized pseudogene. The CDR3 runs to 13 residues. CDR3: CASSKYHSYEQYF. The CDR3 nucleotides read TGTGCCAGCAGCAAATATCACTCCTACGAGCAGTACTTC.

This clonotype has a count of ten or more. The rearrangement uses TRBV7-9 and TRBJ2-1; D tentatively reads TRBD1 or TRBD2 (5 bases each). The CDR3 has 15 residues. The germline V and J ends were trimmed by 1 base and 5 bases, with 12 bases remaining between them. From germline, CDR1 is SEHNR and CDR2 FQNEAQ (reference sequence). CDR3 amino acids: CASSLGWGKNNEQFF. Here the CDR3 DNA reads TGTGCCAGCAGCTTAGGCTGGGGGAAGAACAATGAGCAGTTCTTC. Full variable domain (remainder filled in from reference TRBV7-9 and TRBJ2-1): DTGVSQNPRHKITKRGQNVTFRCDPISEHNRLYWYRQTLGQGPEFLTYFQNEAQLEKSRLLSDRFSAERPKGSFSTLEIQRTEQGDSAMYLCASSLGWGKNNEQFFGPGTRLTVL.

The V call is TRBV20-1, the J call TRBJ2-5; 12 positions match TRBD2. The CDR3 length is 16 residues. The V segment lost 0 bases and the J segment 5 bases; nucleotides outside the gene matches: 7. The germline CDR1 and CDR2 sequences are DFQATT and SNEGSKA (reference sequence). The CDR3 coding sequence is TGCAGTGCTAGAGATTCACTAGCGGGAGGCAGGGAGACCCAGTACTTC. This encodes CSARDSLAGGRETQYF.

The rearrangement links TRBV4-2 to TRBJ2-6; D not resolved. The length of the CDR3 is 18 residues. Per the germline V gene, CDR1 is LGHNA and CDR2 is YNFKEQ. V was trimmed by 0 bases and J by 2 bases, leaving 14 bases between them. The CDR3 DNA is TGTGCCAGCAGCCAAGATCTGGCAAGGGTAACTGGGGCCAACGTCCTGACTTTC. It translates to CASSQDLARVTGANVLTF.

The chain recombines TRBV5-1 with TRBJ2-1, with 7 bases lining up with TRBD2. Losses at the gene ends were 0 bases for V and 9 bases for J; bases not matched to a gene: 3. The CDR3 consists of 13 residues. Per germline, CDR1 SGHRS and CDR2 YFSETQ. DNA of the CDR3: TGCGCCAGCAGCTTGGAACTAGCGTTTGAGCAGTTCTTC. Its protein product is CASSLELAFEQFF.

This chain uses TRBV29-1 with TRBJ2-5; D remains unclear. The DNA end lines up better with TRBJ2-1; the J call may be wrong. Germline V gives CDR1 SQVTM, CDR2 ANQGSEA. This CDR3 is built from 12 residues. The CDR3 region has the DNA TGCAGCCCACTAAACTCCTACAATGAGCAGTTCTTC. Protein product: CSPLNSYNEQFF.

The chain uses TRBV27 and TRBJ2-7; 8 bases are a match to TRBD2. Per germline, CDR1 MNHEY and CDR2 SMNVEV (reference sequence). V lost 5 bases and J lost 3; bases outside the gene matches: 3. This CDR3 comprises 13 residues. Here the CDR3 DNA reads TGTGCCAGCAGTGGACTAGCCCGCTACGAGCAGTACTTC. This translates into CASSGLARYEQYF.

CDR3 sequence (DNA): TGCAGCGTTGACGGACGGGGGAGGAATGAGCAGTTCTTC. Its protein product is CSVDGRGRNEQFF. This rearrangement joins TRBV29-1 to TRBJ2-1; TRBD2 might be the D (6 bases). With 3 bases removed from V and 7 bases from J, the gap between germline ends came to 13 bases. Germline CDR1 is SQVTM and CDR2 is ANQGSEA. The CDR3 spans 13 residues.

This chain uses TRBV7-6 with TRBJ1-1, with D perhaps matching TRBD1 (6 bases). Between the trimmed V and J ends, which lost 4 bases and 11 bases, there was a span of 14 bases. Germline CDR1 reads SGHVS; CDR2 reads FNYEAQ. The CDR3 consists of 12 residues. CDR3 in amino acids: CASSSTGMVAFF. As DNA, the CDR3 is TGTGCCAGCAGCTCGACAGGTATGGTGGCTTTCTTT.

This clonotype was seen a handful of times. J is TRBJ2-3 and V is TRBV12-3 or TRBV12-4; 11 bases are shared with TRBD1. The CDR3 extends over 15 amino acids. Trimming at V came to 1 base and at J to 4 bases, leaving 1 base not matched to a gene. The CDR3 bases are TGTGCCAGCAGTTTAGGGGGACAGGGGGCAGATACGCAGTATTTT. Its translation: CASSLGGQGADTQYF.

The J gene is TRBJ2-7, the V gene TRBV6-5; 10 bases are shared with TRBD2. This CDR3 contains 15 residues. Germline values: CDR1 MNHEY, CDR2 SVGAGI. V shed 2 bases, J shed 4 bases, and the junction held 5 bases outside the gene matches. CDR3 amino acids: CASSYPTSGAYEQYF. CDR3 DNA sequence: TGTGCCAGCAGTTACCCCACTAGCGGGGCTTACGAGCAGTACTTC.